Listed below are T cell receptor beta chains from one sample, sequenced in a study of OX40 agonist ivuxolimab in advanced cancers. Profiling relied on immunoSEQ multiplex PCR, and the TCRdb table lists in-frame clones only, not all of them. The sample includes tens of thousands of clones, roughly 85% of them seen just once. The sequenced sample was CD4+ or CD8+ T cells sorted from blood, obtained in a trial of the OX40 agonist ivuxolimab. The receptors derive from an adult with an advanced solid tumor such as melanoma, head and neck, liver or kidney cancer. Each CDR3 is given with its conserved first and last residue.

cdr3_length,v_call,j_call,cdr3_aa
13,TRBV15,TRBJ1-4,CATSTTRNEKLFF
16,TRBV4-2,TRBJ2-5,CASSQEVAGGQETQYF
13,TRBV6-5,TRBJ2-7,CASSSLSSLEQYF
14,TRBV5-5,TRBJ2-7,CASSYPGQAYEQYF
13,TRBV28,TRBJ2-1,CASSFRGNNEQFF
16,TRBV11-2,TRBJ2-7,CASSLDIPGGENEQYF
17,TRBV7-9,TRBJ2-3,CASSPSGGAHSTDTQYF
13,TRBV4-1,TRBJ1-1,CASSLAWGTEAFF
14,TRBV7-9,TRBJ2-7,CASSLGSGSYEQYF
14,TRBV27,TRBJ2-1,CASSFGLGLYEQFF
17,TRBV2,TRBJ2-1,CASMGWTERGLDNEQFF
18,TRBV5-6,TRBJ2-2,CASSLFRTSGGGTGELFF
16,TRBV5-6,TRBJ2-1,CASSLERTEPYNEQFF
17,TRBV7-9,TRBJ1-1,CASSPGGPLTGNTEAFF